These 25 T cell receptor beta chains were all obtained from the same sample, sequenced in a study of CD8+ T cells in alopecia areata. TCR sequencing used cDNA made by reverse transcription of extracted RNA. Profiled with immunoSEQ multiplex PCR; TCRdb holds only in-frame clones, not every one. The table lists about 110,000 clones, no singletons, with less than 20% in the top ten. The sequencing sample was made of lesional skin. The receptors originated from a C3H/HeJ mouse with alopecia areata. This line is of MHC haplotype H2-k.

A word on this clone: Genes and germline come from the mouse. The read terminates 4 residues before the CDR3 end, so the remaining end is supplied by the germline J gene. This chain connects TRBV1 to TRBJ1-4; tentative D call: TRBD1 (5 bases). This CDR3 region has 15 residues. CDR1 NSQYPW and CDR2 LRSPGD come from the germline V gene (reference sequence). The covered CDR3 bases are TGCACCTGCAGTGCAGAGGGGGGGGAGGTCGAA. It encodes CTCSAEGGEVE. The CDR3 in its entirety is CTCSAEGGEVERLFF. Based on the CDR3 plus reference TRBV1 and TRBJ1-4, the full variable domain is VTLLEQNPRWRLVPRGQAVNLRCILKNSQYPWMSWYQQDLQKQLQWLFTLRSPGDKEVKSLPGADYLATRVTDTELRLQVANMSQGRTLYCTCSAEGGEVERLFFGHGTKLSVL.

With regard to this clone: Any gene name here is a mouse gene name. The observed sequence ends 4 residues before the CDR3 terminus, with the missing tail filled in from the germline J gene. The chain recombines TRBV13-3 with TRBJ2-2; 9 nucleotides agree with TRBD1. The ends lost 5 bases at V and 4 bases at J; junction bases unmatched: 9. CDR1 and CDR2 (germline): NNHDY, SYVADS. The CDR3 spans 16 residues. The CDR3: CASRVPGQGVTGQLYF. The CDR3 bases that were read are TGTGCCAGCAGAGTCCCGGGACAGGGAGTCACCGGG.

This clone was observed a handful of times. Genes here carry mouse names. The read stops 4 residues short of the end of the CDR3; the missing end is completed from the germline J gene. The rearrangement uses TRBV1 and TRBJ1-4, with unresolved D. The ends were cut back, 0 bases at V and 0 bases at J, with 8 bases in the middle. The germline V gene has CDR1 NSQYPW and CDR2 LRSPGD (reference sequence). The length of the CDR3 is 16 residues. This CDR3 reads CTCSADPQISNERLFF. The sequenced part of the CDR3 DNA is TGCACCTGCAGTGCAGATCCACAGATTTCCAACGAA. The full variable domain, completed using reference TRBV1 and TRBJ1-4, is VTLLEQNPRWRLVPRGQAVNLRCILKNSQYPWMSWYQQDLQKQLQWLFTLRSPGDKEVKSLPGADYLATRVTDTELRLQVANMSQGRTLYCTCSADPQISNERLFFGHGTKLSVL.

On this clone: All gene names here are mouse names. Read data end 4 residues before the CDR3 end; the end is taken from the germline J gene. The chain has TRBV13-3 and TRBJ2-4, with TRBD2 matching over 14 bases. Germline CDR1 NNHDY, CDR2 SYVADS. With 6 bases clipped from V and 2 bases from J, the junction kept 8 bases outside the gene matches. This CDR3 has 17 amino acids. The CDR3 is CASTPGLGGRDQNTLYF. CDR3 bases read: TGTGCCAGCACCCCGGGACTGGGGGGGCGCGATCAAAAC.

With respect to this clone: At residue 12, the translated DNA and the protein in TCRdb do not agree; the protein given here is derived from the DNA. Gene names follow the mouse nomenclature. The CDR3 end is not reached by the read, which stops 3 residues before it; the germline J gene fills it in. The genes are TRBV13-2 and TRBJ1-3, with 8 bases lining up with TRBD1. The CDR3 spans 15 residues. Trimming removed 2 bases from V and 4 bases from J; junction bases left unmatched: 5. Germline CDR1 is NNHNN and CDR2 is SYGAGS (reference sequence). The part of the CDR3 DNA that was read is TGTGCCAGCGGTGAAATCGGACAGGGAGGAAATACG. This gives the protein CASGEIGQGGNT. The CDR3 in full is CASGEIGQGGNTLYF.

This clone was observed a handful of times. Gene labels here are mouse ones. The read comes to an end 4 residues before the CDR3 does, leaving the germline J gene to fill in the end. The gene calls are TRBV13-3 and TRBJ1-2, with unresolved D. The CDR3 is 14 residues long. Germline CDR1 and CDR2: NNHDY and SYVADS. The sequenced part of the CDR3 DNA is TGTGCCAGCACCAAAACTGGTTGGGCGCTC. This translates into CASTKTGWAL. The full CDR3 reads CASTKTGWALDYTF.

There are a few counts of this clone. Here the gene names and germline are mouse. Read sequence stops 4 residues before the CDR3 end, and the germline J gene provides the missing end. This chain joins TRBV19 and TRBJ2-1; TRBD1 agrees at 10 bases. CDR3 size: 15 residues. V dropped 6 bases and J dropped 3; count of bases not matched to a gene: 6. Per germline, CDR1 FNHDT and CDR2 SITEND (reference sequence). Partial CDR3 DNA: TGTGCCAGCAAGATGAGGGACAGGGGCTATGCT. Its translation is CASKMRDRGYA. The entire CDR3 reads CASKMRDRGYAEQFF. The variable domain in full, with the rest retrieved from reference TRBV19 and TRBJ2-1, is GGIITQTPKFLIGQEGQKLTLKCQQNFNHDTMYWYRQDSGKGLRLIYYSITENDLQKGDLSEGYDASREKKSSFSLTVTSAQKNEMAVFLCASKMRDRGYAEQFFGPGTRLTVL.

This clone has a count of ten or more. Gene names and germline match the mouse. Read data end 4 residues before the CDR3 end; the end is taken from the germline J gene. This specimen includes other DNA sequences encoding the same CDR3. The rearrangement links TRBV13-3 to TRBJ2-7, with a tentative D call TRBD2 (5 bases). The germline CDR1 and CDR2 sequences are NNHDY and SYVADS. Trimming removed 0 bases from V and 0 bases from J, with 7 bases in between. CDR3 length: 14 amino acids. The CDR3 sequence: CASSDATGSYEQYF. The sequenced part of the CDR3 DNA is TGTGCCAGCAGTGATGCTACTGGCTCCTAT.

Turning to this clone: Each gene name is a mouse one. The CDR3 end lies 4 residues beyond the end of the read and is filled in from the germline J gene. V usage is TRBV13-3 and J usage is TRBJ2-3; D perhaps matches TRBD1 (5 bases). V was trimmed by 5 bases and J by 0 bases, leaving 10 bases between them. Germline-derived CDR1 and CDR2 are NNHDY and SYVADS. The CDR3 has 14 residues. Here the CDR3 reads CASRGHSSAETLYF. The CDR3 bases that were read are TGTGCCAGCAGAGGACATTCTAGTGCAGAA.

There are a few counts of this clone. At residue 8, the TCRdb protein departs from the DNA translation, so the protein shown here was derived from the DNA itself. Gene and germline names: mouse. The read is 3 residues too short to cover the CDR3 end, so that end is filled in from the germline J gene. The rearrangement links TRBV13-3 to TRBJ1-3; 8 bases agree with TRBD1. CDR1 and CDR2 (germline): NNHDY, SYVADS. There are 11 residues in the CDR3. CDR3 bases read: TGTGCCAGCAGTTGGACAGGGACG. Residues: CASSWTGT. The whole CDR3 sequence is CASSWTGTLYF.

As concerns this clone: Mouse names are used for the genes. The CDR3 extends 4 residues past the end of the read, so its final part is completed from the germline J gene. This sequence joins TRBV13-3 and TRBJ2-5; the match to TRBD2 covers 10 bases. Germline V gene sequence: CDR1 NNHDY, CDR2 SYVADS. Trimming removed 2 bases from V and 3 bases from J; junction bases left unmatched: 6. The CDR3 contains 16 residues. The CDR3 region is CASSEDWGDPQDTQYF. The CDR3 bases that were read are TGTGCCAGCAGTGAAGACTGGGGGGATCCACAAGAC.

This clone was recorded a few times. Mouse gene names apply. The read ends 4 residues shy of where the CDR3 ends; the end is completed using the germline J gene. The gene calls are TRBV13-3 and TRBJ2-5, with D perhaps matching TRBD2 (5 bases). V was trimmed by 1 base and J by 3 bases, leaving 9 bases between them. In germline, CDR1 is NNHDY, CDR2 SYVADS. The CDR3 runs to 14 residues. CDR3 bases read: TGTGCCAGCAGTGATAAGCCTGGGCAAGAC. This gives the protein CASSDKPGQD. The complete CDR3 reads CASSDKPGQDTQYF.

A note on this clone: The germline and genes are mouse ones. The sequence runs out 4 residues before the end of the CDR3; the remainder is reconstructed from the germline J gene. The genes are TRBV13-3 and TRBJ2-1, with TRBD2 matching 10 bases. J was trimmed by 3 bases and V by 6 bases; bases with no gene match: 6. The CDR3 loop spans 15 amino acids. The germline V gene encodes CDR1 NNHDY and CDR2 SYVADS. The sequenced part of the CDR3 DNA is TGTGCCAGCACCACCGGGACTGGGGTCTATGCT. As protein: CASTTGTGVYA. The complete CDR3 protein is CASTTGTGVYAEQFF.

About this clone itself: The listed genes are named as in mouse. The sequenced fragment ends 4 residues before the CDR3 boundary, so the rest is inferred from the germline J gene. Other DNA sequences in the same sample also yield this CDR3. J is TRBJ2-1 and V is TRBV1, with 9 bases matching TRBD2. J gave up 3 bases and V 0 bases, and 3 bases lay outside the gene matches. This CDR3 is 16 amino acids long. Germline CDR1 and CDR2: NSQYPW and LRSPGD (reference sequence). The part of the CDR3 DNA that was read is TGCACCTGCAGTGCAGAGCTGGGGGGGTCCTATGCT. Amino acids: CTCSAELGGSYA. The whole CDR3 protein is CTCSAELGGSYAEQFF. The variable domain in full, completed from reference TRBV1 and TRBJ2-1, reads VTLLEQNPRWRLVPRGQAVNLRCILKNSQYPWMSWYQQDLQKQLQWLFTLRSPGDKEVKSLPGADYLATRVTDTELRLQVANMSQGRTLYCTCSAELGGSYAEQFFGPGTRLTVL.

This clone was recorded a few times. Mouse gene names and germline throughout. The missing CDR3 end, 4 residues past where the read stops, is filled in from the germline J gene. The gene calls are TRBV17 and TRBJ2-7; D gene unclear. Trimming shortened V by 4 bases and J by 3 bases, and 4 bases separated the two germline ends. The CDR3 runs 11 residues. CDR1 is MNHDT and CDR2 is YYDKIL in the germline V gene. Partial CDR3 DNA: TGTGCTAGCAGTATCAACTAT. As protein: CASSINY. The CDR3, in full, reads CASSINYEQYF.

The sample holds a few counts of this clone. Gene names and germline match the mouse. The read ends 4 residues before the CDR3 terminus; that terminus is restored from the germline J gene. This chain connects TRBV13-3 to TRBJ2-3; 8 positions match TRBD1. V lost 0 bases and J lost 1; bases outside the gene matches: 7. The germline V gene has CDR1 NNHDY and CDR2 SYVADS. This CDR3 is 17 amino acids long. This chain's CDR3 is CASSDGAGGAGAETLYF. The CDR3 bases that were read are TGTGCCAGCAGTGATGGGGCAGGGGGCGCGGGTGCAGAA.

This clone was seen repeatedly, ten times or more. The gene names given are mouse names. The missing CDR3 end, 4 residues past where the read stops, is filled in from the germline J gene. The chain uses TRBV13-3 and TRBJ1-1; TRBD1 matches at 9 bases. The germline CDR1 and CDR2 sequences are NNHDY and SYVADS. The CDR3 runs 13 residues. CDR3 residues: CASAGQGETEVFF. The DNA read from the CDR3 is TGTGCCAGCGCGGGACAGGGAGAAACA.

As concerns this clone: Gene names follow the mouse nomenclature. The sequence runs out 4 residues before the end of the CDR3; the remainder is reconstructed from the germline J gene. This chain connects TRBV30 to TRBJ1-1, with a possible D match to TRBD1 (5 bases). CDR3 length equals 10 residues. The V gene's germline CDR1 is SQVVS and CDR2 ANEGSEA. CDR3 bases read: TGTAGTTCTAGAAGGGGA. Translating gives CSSRRG. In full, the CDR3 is CSSRRGEVFF.

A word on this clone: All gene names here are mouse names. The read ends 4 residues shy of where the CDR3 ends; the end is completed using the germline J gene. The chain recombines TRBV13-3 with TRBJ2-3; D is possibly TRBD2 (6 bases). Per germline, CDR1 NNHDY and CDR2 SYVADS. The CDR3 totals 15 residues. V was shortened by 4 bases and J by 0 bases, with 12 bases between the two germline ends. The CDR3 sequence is CASSTPGLSAETLYF. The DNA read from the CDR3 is TGTGCCAGCAGTACTCCGGGACTTAGTGCAGAA.

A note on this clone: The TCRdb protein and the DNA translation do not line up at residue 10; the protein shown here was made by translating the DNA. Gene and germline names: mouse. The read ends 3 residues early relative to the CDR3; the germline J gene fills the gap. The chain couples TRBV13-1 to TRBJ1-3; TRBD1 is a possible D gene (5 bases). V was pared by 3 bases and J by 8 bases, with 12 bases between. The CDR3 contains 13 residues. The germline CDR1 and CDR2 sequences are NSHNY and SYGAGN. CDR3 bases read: TGTGCCAGCAGTGGGGAAGGGGTGGATACG. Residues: CASSGEGVDT. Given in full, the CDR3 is CASSGEGVDTLYF.

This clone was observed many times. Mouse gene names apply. The sequenced part of the CDR3 DNA is TGTGCCAGCGGACGACTGGGGAACTATGCT. It yields the protein CASGRLGNYA. The whole CDR3 protein is CASGRLGNYAEQFF. This sequence joins TRBV13-3 and TRBJ2-1; 8 nucleotides match TRBD2. The read terminates 4 residues ahead of where the CDR3 ends, so the germline J gene completes it. V gave up 7 bases and J gave up 1 base; unmatched junction bases: 4. Germline loops: CDR1 NNHDY, CDR2 SYVADS. The CDR3 covers 14 residues.

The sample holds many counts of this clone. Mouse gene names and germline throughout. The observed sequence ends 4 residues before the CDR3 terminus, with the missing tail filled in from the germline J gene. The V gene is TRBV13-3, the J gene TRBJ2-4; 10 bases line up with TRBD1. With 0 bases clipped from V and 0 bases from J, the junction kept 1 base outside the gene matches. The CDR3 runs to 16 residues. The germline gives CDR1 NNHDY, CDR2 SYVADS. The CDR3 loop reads CASSDGQGASQNTLYF. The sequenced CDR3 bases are TGTGCCAGCAGTGATGGACAGGGGGCGAGTCAAAAC.

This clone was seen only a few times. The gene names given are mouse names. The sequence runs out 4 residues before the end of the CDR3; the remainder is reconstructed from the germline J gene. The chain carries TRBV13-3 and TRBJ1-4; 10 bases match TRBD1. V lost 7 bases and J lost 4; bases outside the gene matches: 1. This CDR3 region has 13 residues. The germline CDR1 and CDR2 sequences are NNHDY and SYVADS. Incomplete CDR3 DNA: TGTGCCAGCGGACAGGGGGGCAACGAA. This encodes CASGQGGNE. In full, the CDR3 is CASGQGGNERLFF.

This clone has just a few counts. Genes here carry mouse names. The sequenced CDR3 bases are TGTGCCAGCAGTGGTTCTGGGGGGGCTGTTTAT. Protein product: CASSGSGGAVY. The CDR3, in full, reads CASSGSGGAVYEQYF. The genes are TRBV13-3 and TRBJ2-7; 10 bases are a match to TRBD2. Coverage ceases 4 residues before the CDR3 finishes, and the germline J gene fills in the end. The CDR3 totals 15 residues. Germline CDR1 is NNHDY and CDR2 is SYVADS.

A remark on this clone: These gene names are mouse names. The sequenced part of the CDR3 DNA is TGTGCCAGCACAGGGGATTGGGGTGCAGAA. As protein: CASTGDWGAE. From start to end, the CDR3 is CASTGDWGAETLYF. This chain connects TRBV19 to TRBJ2-3, with D maybe TRBD1 (6 bases). The read stops 4 residues short of the end of the CDR3; the missing end is completed from the germline J gene. The CDR3 loop spans 14 amino acids. Germline lookup yields CDR1 FNHDT and CDR2 SITEND (reference sequence). V lost 6 bases to trimming and J lost 1 base, with 12 bases between them.